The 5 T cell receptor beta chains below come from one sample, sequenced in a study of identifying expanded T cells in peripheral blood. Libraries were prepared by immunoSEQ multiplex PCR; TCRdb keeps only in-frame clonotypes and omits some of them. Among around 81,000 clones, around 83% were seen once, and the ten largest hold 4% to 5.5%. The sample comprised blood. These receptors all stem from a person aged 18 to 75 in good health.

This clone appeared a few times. CDR3 region: CASSLGPTGRRDYEQYF. Here the CDR3 DNA reads TGTGCCAGCAGCTTGGGCCCCACGGGGAGAAGGGACTACGAGCAGTACTTC. The chain links TRBV5-4 to TRBJ2-7; tentative D call: TRBD2 (5 bases). The V end was cut by 0 bases, the J end by 3 bases, with 19 bases between. The germline V gene encodes CDR1 SGHNT and CDR2 YYREEE (reference sequence). The CDR3 spans 17 residues. The variable domain in full, completed from reference TRBV5-4 and TRBJ2-7, reads ETGVTQSPTHLIKTRGQQVTLRCSSQSGHNTVSWYQQALGQGPQFIFQYYREEENGRGNFPPRFSGLQFPNYSSELNVNALELDDSALYLCASSLGPTGRRDYEQYFGPGTRLTVT.

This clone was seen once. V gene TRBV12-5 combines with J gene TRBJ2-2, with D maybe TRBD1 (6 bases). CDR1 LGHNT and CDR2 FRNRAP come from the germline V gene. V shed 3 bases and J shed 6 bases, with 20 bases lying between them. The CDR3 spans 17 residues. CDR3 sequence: CASGFTGAGDSSGELFF. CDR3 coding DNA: TGTGCTAGTGGTTTTACTGGGGCAGGGGATTCCTCCGGGGAGCTGTTTTTT.

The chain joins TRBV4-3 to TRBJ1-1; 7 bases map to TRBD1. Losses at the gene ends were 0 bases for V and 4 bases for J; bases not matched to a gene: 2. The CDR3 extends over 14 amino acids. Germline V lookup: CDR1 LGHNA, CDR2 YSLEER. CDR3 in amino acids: CASSQEDRATEAFF. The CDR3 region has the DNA TGCGCCAGCAGCCAAGAAGACAGGGCCACTGAAGCTTTCTTT.

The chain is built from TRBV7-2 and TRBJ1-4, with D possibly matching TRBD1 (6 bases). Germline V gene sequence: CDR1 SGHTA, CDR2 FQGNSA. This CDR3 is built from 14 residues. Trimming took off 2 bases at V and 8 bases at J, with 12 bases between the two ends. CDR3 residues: CASSLWGRGEKLFF. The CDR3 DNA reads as TGTGCCAGCAGCTTATGGGGGCGCGGCGAAAAACTGTTTTTT. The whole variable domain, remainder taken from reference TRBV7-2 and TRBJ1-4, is GAGVSQSPSNKVTEKGKDVELRCDPISGHTALYWYRQSLGQGLEFLIYFQGNSAPDKSGLPSDRFSAERTGGSVSTLTIQRTQQEDSAVYLCASSLWGRGEKLFFGSGTQLSVL.

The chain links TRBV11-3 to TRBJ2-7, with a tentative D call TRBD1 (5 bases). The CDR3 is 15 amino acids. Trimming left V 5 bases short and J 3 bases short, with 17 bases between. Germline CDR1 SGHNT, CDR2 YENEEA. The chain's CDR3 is CASSRSTLDSYEQYF. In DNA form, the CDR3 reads TGTGCCAGCAGCCGATCGACCCTCGACAGCTACGAGCAGTACTTC.